This T cell receptor beta chain was recorded in a study of cytomegalovirus exposure and HLA in healthy donors. At the level of the study: Around 80 million unique TCR sequences came from HLA-typed donors in an early release.

Points from the study as a whole: Later analysis suggested links between common viral pathogens and several top significant clusters.

As to this clone: What it binds is not known.

Germline V gene lookup returns CDR1 SGDLS and CDR2 YYNGEE. V dropped 0 bases and J dropped 0 bases, with 7 bases sitting between them. This CDR3 comprises 15 residues. Amplification used 60 Vbeta primers and 13 Jbeta primers. The assay was immunoSEQ multiplex PCR, and TCRdb's table has in-frame clones only and misses some. This sample carries 90,000 to 120,000 clones, less than 80% of them seen once, and the ten largest clones take 7.5% to 9%. The specimen was PBMCs. The V and J genes are TRBV9 and TRBJ1-5; D gene ambiguous. The origin of this receptor is a young man in good health and CMV-seronegative. CDR3 in DNA: TGTGCCAGCAGCGTAGTACCAGATAGCAATCAGCCCCAGCATTTT. Its protein is CASSVVPDSNQPQHF.